This T cell receptor (beta chain) was observed in a study of T cells in Graves' hyperthyroidism and ophthalmopathy. Study-wide results and caveats: Blood held most thyroid clonotypes expanded above 0.001 frequency.

In the case of this clonotype: Its specificity is unknown.

RNA transcripts yielded amplified TCR beta CDR3 regions. Primed by the HTBI set, a first-round RT-PCR was run on the TCR CDR3. TCRdb independently ran MiXCR on the multiplex PCR reads; one entry per CDR3 protein. Of approximately 530,000 distinct CDR3 sequences listed, around 15% are singletons. The CDR3 extends over 13 amino acids. Per germline, CDR1 SGHTA and CDR2 FQGNSA. V shed 6 bases and J shed 4 bases, with 12 bases lying between them. This TCR came from a woman aged 18-35 years with Graves' hyperthyroidism. The sequencing input was blood. This rearrangement joins TRBV7-2 to TRBJ1-2; tentative D call: TRBD1 (5 bases). CDR3 DNA sequence: TGTGCCAGCAGTTTACAGGCCTTCTATGGCTACACCTTC. Its translation is CASSLQAFYGYTF.